This TCR beta chain originates from a study of blood T cell repertoires in COVID-19. Across the whole study: In each case, the material was cDNA or gDNA derived from T cells, B-cell-depleted T cells, or PBMCs.

The junction had 5 bases not matched to a gene; V was cut back by 7 bases and J by 2 bases. The CDR3 contains 14 residues. CDR1 is SGHTA and CDR2 is FQGNSA in the germline V gene. TCRdb's table, derived via immunoSEQ multiplex PCR, lists solely in-frame clones and lacks some. The table has more than 90,000 clones, approximately 77% seen once. Sequenced: peripheral blood. The clonotype was recovered from a woman older than 75 with acute or convalescent COVID-19. The chain combines TRBV7-2 with TRBJ2-3, with TRBD2 matching 8 bases. This CDR3 reads CASMVGGATDTQYF. The CDR3 coding sequence is TGTGCCAGCATGGTCGGGGGGGCCACAGATACGCAGTATTTT.